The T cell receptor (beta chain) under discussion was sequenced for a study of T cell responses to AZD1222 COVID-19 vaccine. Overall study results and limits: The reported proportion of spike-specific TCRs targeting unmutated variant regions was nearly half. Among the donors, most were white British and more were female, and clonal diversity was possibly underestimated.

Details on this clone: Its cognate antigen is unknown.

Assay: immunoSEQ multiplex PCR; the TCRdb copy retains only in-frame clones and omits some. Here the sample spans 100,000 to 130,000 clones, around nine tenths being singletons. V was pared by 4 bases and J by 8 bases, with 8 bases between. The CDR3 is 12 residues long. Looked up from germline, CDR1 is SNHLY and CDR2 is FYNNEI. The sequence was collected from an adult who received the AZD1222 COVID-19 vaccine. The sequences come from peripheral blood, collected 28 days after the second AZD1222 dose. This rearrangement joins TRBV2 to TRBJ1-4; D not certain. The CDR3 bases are TGTGCCAGCAGTGGGGCGGGGGAAAAACTGTTTTTT. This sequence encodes CASSGAGEKLFF.